One sample yielded the 10 T cell receptor beta chains listed below, sequenced in a study of TIL therapy for anti-PD-1-resistant metastatic lung cancer. Time point indicated: pre-treatment sample, taken before nivolumab and TIL therapy. The libraries were made with immunoSEQ v3. Sequenced by immunoSEQ multiplex PCR; TCRdb stores in-frame clones only, minus some. The repertoire holds around 55,000 clones, with approximately 78% as singletons. The sequencing here drew on blood, taken at baseline. The source of these receptors is a person aged 25 to 85 with non-small cell lung cancer.

The chain couples TRBV5-6 to TRBJ2-7; D is unclear. This CDR3 spans 11 amino acids. Germline assignment: CDR1 SGHDT and CDR2 YYEEEE. The V and J ends lost 1 base and 6 bases respectively, with 5 bases between them. CDR3 loop: CASSLKAEQYF. The CDR3 coding sequence is TGTGCCAGCAGCTTGAAGGCCGAGCAGTACTTC.

V usage is TRBV11-3 and J usage is TRBJ2-7; 7 nucleotides match TRBD1. Germline V gene data show CDR1 as SGHNT and CDR2 as YENEEA. V lost 0 bases to trimming and J lost 3 bases; unmatched junction nucleotides: 5. This CDR3 comprises 15 residues. Written as DNA, the CDR3 is TGTGCCAGCAGCTTAGATGACAGGGTGGGCTACGAGCAGTACTTC. Protein product: CASSLDDRVGYEQYF.

The V call is TRBV7-2, the J call TRBJ2-3; TRBD2 might be the D (6 bases). The CDR3 is 13 residues long. V lost 5 bases, J lost 6 bases, and 12 bases lay in between. Germline V CDR1 and CDR2: SGHTA, FQGNSA. CDR3 sequence reads: CASSAPGVDTQYF. CDR3 nucleotide sequence: TGTGCCAGCAGCGCCCCGGGGGTGGATACGCAGTATTTT.

V gene TRBV6-5 combines with J gene TRBJ2-5; 8 positions agree with TRBD1. Germline loops: CDR1 MNHEY, CDR2 SVGAGI. The trim removed 4 bases at V and 7 bases at J, leaving 11 bases unmatched. The CDR3 loop spans 15 amino acids. The CDR3 loop is CASSWTGIGSRTQYF. CDR3 nucleotides: TGTGCCAGCAGTTGGACAGGGATAGGTTCCCGGACCCAGTACTTC.

The V and J genes are TRBV27 and TRBJ1-6; TRBD1 matches at 10 bases. Per germline, CDR1 MNHEY and CDR2 SMNVEV (reference sequence). J was trimmed by 8 bases and V by 2 bases; bases with no gene match: 3. The CDR3 contains 15 residues. CDR3 DNA: TGTGCCAGCAGTTTAAGGGACAGGGGAGATTCACCCCTCCACTTT. Its protein product is CASSLRDRGDSPLHF.

The V gene is TRBV18, the J gene TRBJ1-2, with 8 bases aligning to TRBD1. CDR3 length: 16 amino acids. V trimming: 0 bases; J trimming: 4 bases; junction bases outside the gene matches: 7. Germline CDR1 and CDR2: KGHSH and LQKENI. CDR3 loop: CASSPPGQEGLYGYTF. The CDR3 DNA reads TGTGCCAGCTCACCACCGGGACAGGAGGGACTCTATGGCTACACCTTC. Using reference TRBV18 and TRBJ1-2 for the parts outside the CDR3, the full variable domain is NAGVMQNPRHLVRRRGQEARLRCSPMKGHSHVYWYRQLPEEGLKFMVYLQKENIIDESGMPKERFSAEFPKEGPSILRIQQVVRGDSAAYFCASSPPGQEGLYGYTFGSGTRLTVV.

The gene calls are TRBV2 and TRBJ1-1; D is perhaps TRBD1 (5 bases). The CDR3 totals 15 residues. The germline V and J ends were trimmed by 5 bases and 1 base, with 14 bases remaining between them. Germline V gene sequence: CDR1 SNHLY, CDR2 FYNNEI. The CDR3: CASSLGHRTNTEAFF. CDR3 nucleotide sequence: TGTGCCAGCAGTCTAGGACACAGGACGAACACTGAAGCTTTCTTT.

The chain uses TRBV25-1 and TRBJ2-3; D ambiguous. The V and J ends lost 0 bases and 4 bases respectively, with 11 bases between them. Germline values: CDR1 MGHDK, CDR2 SYGVNS. The CDR3 is made up of 15 amino acids. In nucleotides, the CDR3 is TGTGCCAGCAGTGAATATAATGCAGACCCAGATACGCAGTATTTT. Amino acids: CASSEYNADPDTQYF.

V usage is TRBV13 and J usage is TRBJ2-4, with 10 bases matching TRBD2. The V segment lost 5 bases and the J segment 9 bases; nucleotides outside the gene matches: 7. The CDR3 extends over 14 amino acids. Germline CDR1 PRHDT, CDR2 FYEKMQ (reference sequence). The CDR3 DNA reads TGTGCCAGCAGCCCTAGCGGGAGTGGGGGCATTCAGTACTTC. Amino acid sequence: CASSPSGSGGIQYF.

This clone was observed a single time. V and J are TRBV19 and TRBJ2-5; 9 bases are a match to TRBD2. V shed 2 bases and J 3 bases; nucleotides not matched to a gene: 4. This CDR3 has 15 amino acids. CDR1 is LNHDA, CDR2 SQIVND, per germline (reference sequence). This CDR3 is CASSILAGSEETQYF. CDR3 in DNA: TGTGCCAGTAGTATACTAGCGGGAAGCGAAGAGACCCAGTACTTC. Full variable domain (outside the CDR3, taken from reference TRBV19 and TRBJ2-5): DGGITQSPKYLFRKEGQNVTLSCEQNLNHDAMYWYRQDPGQGLRLIYYSQIVNDFQKGDIAEGYSVSREKKESFPLTVTSAQKNPTAFYLCASSILAGSEETQYFGPGTRLLVL.